Below, 15 T cell receptor beta chains from the same sample are listed, as sequenced in a study of blood T cell repertoires in COVID-19. Profiling relied on immunoSEQ multiplex PCR, and the TCRdb table lists in-frame clones only, not all of them. Of 130,000 to 150,000 clones listed, 85% to 90% are singletons. Sample: PBMCs or T cells enriched from blood (not recorded which). These receptors were collected from a man aged 55 to 69 who had recovered from COVID-19.

The chain combines TRBV15 with TRBJ1-4, with 7 bases that match TRBD1. Germline V gene sequence: CDR1 LNHNV, CDR2 YYDKDF (reference sequence). V trimming: 0 bases; J trimming: 3 bases; junction bases outside the gene matches: 4. The CDR3 has 16 amino acids. The CDR3 sequence: CATSRDPGTANEKLFF. The CDR3 bases are TGTGCCACCAGCAGAGATCCCGGGACAGCTAATGAAAAACTGTTTTTT.

The V call is TRBV9, the J call TRBJ2-7; D might be TRBD1 (5 bases). This CDR3 region has 14 residues. Germline loops: CDR1 SGDLS, CDR2 YYNGEE. V lost 3 bases and J 2 bases, leaving 12 bases between the germline ends. The CDR3 is CASSEGPRTYEQYF. The CDR3 DNA reads as TGTGCCAGCAGCGAGGGGCCTAGAACCTACGAGCAGTACTTC.

J is TRBJ2-3 and V is TRBV10-3, with D unclear. Trimming cost V 2 bases and J 6 bases, with 3 bases left between them. CDR1 and CDR2 from the germline V gene are ENHRY and SYGVKD. CDR3 size: 11 residues. CDR3 sequence (DNA): TGTGCCATCAGTGAGGCGGATACGCAGTATTTT. It yields the protein CAISEADTQYF.

The chain couples TRBV6-5 to TRBJ1-2; no reliable D call. The CDR3 extends over 12 amino acids. Per the germline V gene, CDR1 is MNHEY and CDR2 is SVGAGI. The germline V and J ends were trimmed by 5 bases and 5 bases, with 9 bases remaining between them. CDR3 region: CASSRREYGYTF. CDR3 DNA sequence: TGTGCCAGCAGTCGGAGAGAGTATGGCTACACCTTC.

The chain carries TRBV11-2 and TRBJ2-3; possibly TRBD2 for D (7 bases). This CDR3 contains 16 residues. The germline gives CDR1 SGHAT, CDR2 FQNNGV. Trimming took 3 bases from V and 0 from J, leaving 13 bases between them. CDR3 sequence: CASSFRGRGSTDTQYF. The CDR3 region has the DNA TGTGCCAGCAGCTTTCGGGGGCGGGGGAGCACAGATACGCAGTATTTT. The variable domain in full, completed from reference TRBV11-2 and TRBJ2-3, reads EAGVAQSPRYKIIEKRQSVAFWCNPISGHATLYWYQQILGQGPKLLIQFQNNGVVDDSQLPKDRFSAERLKGVDSTLKIQPAKLEDSAVYLCASSFRGRGSTDTQYFGPGTRLTVL.

CDR3 region: CASSLASNYGYTF. The CDR3 DNA reads as TGTGCCAGCAGCTTAGCCAGTAACTATGGCTACACCTTC. The chain uses TRBV11-2 and TRBJ1-2; D is ambiguous. Trimming pared 1 base from V and 1 base from J, leaving 4 bases between. The germline gives CDR1 SGHAT, CDR2 FQNNGV. This CDR3 is built from 13 residues.

The gene calls are TRBV10-2 and TRBJ1-1, with D unresolved. Trimming left V 10 bases short and J 5 bases short, with 11 bases between. The CDR3 is 11 amino acids. Germline lookup yields CDR1 WSHSY and CDR2 SAAADI. CDR3 residues: CATLQRTEAFF. In nucleotides, the CDR3 is TGCGCCACCTTACAGCGGACTGAAGCTTTCTTT.

This chain joins TRBV6-5 and TRBJ2-7; D is unresolved. The CDR3 loop spans 11 amino acids. Germline V gene lookup returns CDR1 MNHEY and CDR2 SVGAGI. V was pared by 6 bases and J by 3 bases, with 6 bases between. The CDR3 region has the DNA TGTGCCAGCAGGTCCGTCTACGAGCAGTACTTC. As protein: CASRSVYEQYF.

The rearrangement uses TRBV4-1 and TRBJ1-4; D not resolved. This CDR3 spans 15 amino acids. CDR1 and CDR2 (germline): MGHRA, YSYEKL. The V and J ends lost 4 bases and 4 bases respectively, with 13 bases between them. The CDR3 region is CASSRAAAVNEKLFF. Here the CDR3 DNA reads TGCGCCAGCAGCCGAGCCGCGGCGGTTAATGAAAAACTGTTTTTT.

V and J are TRBV5-1 and TRBJ1-1, with TRBD1 as a possible D gene (5 bases). The germline V and J ends were trimmed by 0 bases and 7 bases, with 19 bases remaining between them. Germline V gene lookup returns CDR1 SGHRS and CDR2 YFSETQ. The CDR3 contains 16 residues. The CDR3 here is CASSLVVGALGGEAFF. The CDR3 nucleotides are TGCGCCAGCAGCTTGGTTGTAGGTGCCTTGGGGGGTGAAGCTTTCTTT.

The chain uses TRBV18 and TRBJ1-1; the D is unclear. Trimming cost V 3 bases and J 7 bases, with 12 bases left between them. Germline CDR1 reads KGHSH; CDR2 reads LQKENI. CDR3 length: 13 residues. The CDR3 protein is CASSPGGLVEAFF. CDR3 sequence (DNA): TGTGCCAGCTCACCCGGAGGTTTGGTTGAAGCTTTCTTT. The full variable domain, rest sourced from reference TRBV18 and TRBJ1-1, is NAGVMQNPRHLVRRRGQEARLRCSPMKGHSHVYWYRQLPEEGLKFMVYLQKENIIDESGMPKERFSAEFPKEGPSILRIQQVVRGDSAAYFCASSPGGLVEAFFGQGTRLTVV.

The chain recombines TRBV19 with TRBJ2-7; 11 positions agree with TRBD2. V dropped 7 bases and J dropped 3; count of bases not matched to a gene: 2. The CDR3 covers 13 residues. Germline-derived CDR1 and CDR2 are LNHDA and SQIVND (reference sequence). The CDR3 DNA sequence: TGTGCCAGTAAGGGGACTAGCGGCTACGAGCAGTACTTC. Translating it yields CASKGTSGYEQYF.

On this clone itself: The junction differs from germline at one of its ends, possibly a read error. The chain carries TRBV2 and TRBJ2-5; possible D gene TRBD2, 5 bases. CDR1 is SNHLY and CDR2 is FYNNEI in the germline V gene. CDR3 size: 14 residues. CDR3 bases: TGTGCCAGCAGGCGGGCCCCAGACCAAGGGACCCAGTACTTC. Translation gives CASRRAPDQGTQYF.

V gene TRBV5-4 combines with J gene TRBJ1-2, with D tentatively TRBD1 (5 bases). Germline assignment: CDR1 SGHNT and CDR2 YYREEE (reference sequence). The length of the CDR3 is 16 residues. Trimming left V 5 bases short and J 4 bases short, with 21 bases between. The DNA of the CDR3 is TGTGCCAGCAGGGGCGGGACGCCAACGGAACTCTATGGCTACACCTTC. Its protein is CASRGGTPTELYGYTF.

The rearrangement joins TRBV5-4 to TRBJ2-7; D ambiguous. Trimming took off 4 bases at V and 0 bases at J, with 11 bases between the two ends. The CDR3 has 14 amino acids. CDR1 and CDR2 from the germline V gene are SGHNT and YYREEE (reference sequence). CDR3 sequence reads: CASSPKTASYEQYF. In DNA form, the CDR3 reads TGTGCCAGCAGCCCTAAGACTGCCTCCTACGAGCAGTACTTC. The entire variable domain, with the rest obtained from reference TRBV5-4 and TRBJ2-7, is as follows: ETGVTQSPTHLIKTRGQQVTLRCSSQSGHNTVSWYQQALGQGPQFIFQYYREEENGRGNFPPRFSGLQFPNYSSELNVNALELDDSALYLCASSPKTASYEQYFGPGTRLTVT.